Shown below are 15 T cell receptor beta chains from a single sample sequenced in a study of T cells in Graves' hyperthyroidism and ophthalmopathy. RNA transcripts gave rise to amplified TCR beta CDR3 regions. During a first-round RT-PCR of the TCR CDR3, the HTBI primer set was used. TCRdb reprocessed the multiplex PCR reads via MiXCR and lists one record per CDR3 protein. The table lists around 300,000 distinct CDR3 sequences, about 20% of them singletons, with roughly 60% in the top ten. The source material was blood. All receptors derive from a man younger than 45 with Graves' ophthalmopathy.

This clonotype was counted only a few times. The CDR3 loop reads CASSPRGWRENCTDTQYF. CDR3 nucleotides: TGTGCCAGCAGCCCCAGAGGCTGGCGGGAGAATTGCACAGATACGCAGTATTTT. The chain has TRBV7-3 and TRBJ2-3; TRBD2 aligns across 7 bases. This CDR3 contains 18 residues. J was trimmed by 1 base and V by 5 bases; bases with no gene match: 15. The V gene's germline CDR1 is SGHTA and CDR2 FQGTGA.

This chain uses TRBV9 with TRBJ2-3; D is undetermined. V was pared by 2 bases and J by 3 bases, with 13 bases between. The V gene's germline CDR1 is SGDLS and CDR2 YYNGEE. The CDR3 is 15 amino acids. The CDR3 DNA sequence: TGTGCCAGCAGCGTTAGCAGTGCCACTACAGATACGCAGTATTTT. As protein: CASSVSSATTDTQYF.

This chain connects TRBV6-5 to TRBJ1-5; D gene ambiguous. CDR3 size: 14 residues. CDR1 MNHEY and CDR2 SVGAGI come from the germline V gene. V was trimmed by 4 bases and J by 1 base, leaving 8 bases between them. The CDR3 DNA reads as TGTGCCAGCAGTTTAGTGGGGAGCAATCAGCCCCAGCATTTT. Protein: CASSLVGSNQPQHF.

This clonotype was observed at least ten times. The rearrangement uses TRBV2 and TRBJ1-1; D might be TRBD1 (5 bases). V was cut by 7 bases and J by 4 bases, with 16 bases left in between. The CDR3 length is 14 residues. Germline-derived CDR1 and CDR2 are SNHLY and FYNNEI. The CDR3 is CASTQGFGRTEAFF. In DNA, the CDR3 is TGTGCCAGCACCCAGGGTTTTGGTCGCACTGAAGCTTTCTTT.

This clonotype was detected ten times or more. The V gene is TRBV2, the J gene TRBJ1-1; D gene unclear. The CDR3 runs to 12 residues. Trimming shortened V by 4 bases and J by 8 bases, and 11 bases separated the two germline ends. CDR1 is SNHLY and CDR2 is FYNNEI in the germline V gene. The CDR3 DNA follows: TGTGCCAGCAGTGTTACAAAGACCGAAGCTTTCTTT. The encoded protein is CASSVTKTEAFF.

This clonotype was seen more than once but under ten times. V is TRBV28 and J is TRBJ1-1, with TRBD1 as a possible D gene (5 bases). With 5 bases removed from V and 4 bases from J, the gap between germline ends came to 14 bases. This CDR3 is 14 amino acids long. Germline-derived CDR1 and CDR2 are MDHEN and SYDVKM. The CDR3 reads CASSGGGRGTEAFF. DNA for the CDR3: TGTGCCAGCAGTGGGGGTGGACGAGGCACTGAAGCTTTCTTT. The variable domain in full, completed from reference TRBV28 and TRBJ1-1, reads DVKVTQSSRYLVKRTGEKVFLECVQDMDHENMFWYRQDPGLGLRLIYFSYDVKMKEKGDIPEGYSVSREKKERFSLILESASTNQTSMYLCASSGGGRGTEAFFGQGTRLTVV.

There are a few counts of this clonotype. This chain joins TRBV2 and TRBJ2-2, with TRBD1 matching over 8 bases. This CDR3 is built from 14 residues. Germline values: CDR1 SNHLY, CDR2 FYNNEI. V lost 3 bases to trimming and J lost 6 bases; unmatched junction nucleotides: 3. Here the CDR3 reads CASSDRGLAGELFF. CDR3 DNA: TGTGCCAGCAGTGACAGGGGGCTGGCCGGGGAGCTGTTTTTT.

CDR3 coding DNA: TGTGCCTGGAGGGGAAGCTCCTATAATTCACCCCTCCACTTT. This codes for CAWRGSSYNSPLHF. The genes are TRBV30 and TRBJ1-6; D is undetermined. The length of the CDR3 is 14 residues. The ends were cut back, 3 bases at V and 0 bases at J, with 6 bases in the middle. The germline V gene encodes CDR1 GTSNPN and CDR2 SVGIG (reference sequence).

This clonotype was observed a handful of times. The chain is built from TRBV28 and TRBJ1-1, with D maybe TRBD1 (6 bases). Germline CDR1 and CDR2: MDHEN and SYDVKM. Trimming stripped 8 bases from V and 0 bases from J, with 10 bases between. The CDR3 sequence is 13 residues long. CDR3 DNA sequence: TGTGCCAGCGGGGGGCCGTTGAACACTGAAGCTTTCTTT. The encoded protein is CASGGPLNTEAFF. The whole variable domain, filled in from reference TRBV28 and TRBJ1-1, reads DVKVTQSSRYLVKRTGEKVFLECVQDMDHENMFWYRQDPGLGLRLIYFSYDVKMKEKGDIPEGYSVSREKKERFSLILESASTNQTSMYLCASGGPLNTEAFFGQGTRLTVV.

This clonotype was seen a few times. J is TRBJ1-1 and V is TRBV6-1, with D perhaps matching TRBD1 (5 bases). In germline, CDR1 is MNHNS, CDR2 SASEGT. The CDR3 has 14 amino acids. The ends were cut back, 5 bases at V and 0 bases at J, with 10 bases in the middle. CDR3 loop: CASSPGYMNTEAFF. The CDR3 DNA follows: TGTGCCAGCAGTCCAGGGTACATGAACACTGAAGCTTTCTTT.

This clonotype occurred many times. V is TRBV11-2 and J is TRBJ1-2; D is perhaps TRBD1 (6 bases). Deletions cut 3 bases from V and 8 bases from J, with 13 bases between. Germline CDR1 is SGHAT and CDR2 is FQNNGV. The length of the CDR3 is 13 residues. The CDR3 DNA is TGTGCCAGCAGCTTTTACTGGGGGGGCGGCTACACCTTC. Protein sequence: CASSFYWGGGYTF.

The chain joins TRBV3-1 to TRBJ2-7, with TRBD2 identical over 8 bases. Germline V gene lookup returns CDR1 LGHDT and CDR2 YNNKEL (reference sequence). The CDR3 is 15 amino acids. J lost 4 bases, V lost 2 bases, and 7 bases had no gene match. CDR3 loop: CASSQTRASGYEQYF. In nucleotides, the CDR3 is TGTGCCAGCAGCCAAACACGGGCTAGCGGGTACGAGCAGTACTTC.

This clonotype was counted ten times or more. The V gene is TRBV11-2, the J gene TRBJ2-2, with 11 bases aligning to TRBD1. From germline, CDR1 is SGHAT and CDR2 FQNNGV. The CDR3 runs to 18 residues. Germline trimming cut 4 bases from V and 1 base from J; bases unmatched to any gene: 8. CDR3 sequence reads: CASSSGQGALLNTGELFF. As DNA, the CDR3 is TGTGCCAGCAGCTCAGGACAGGGGGCCCTTCTGAACACCGGGGAGCTGTTTTTT.

This clonotype was recorded only once. The chain uses TRBV5-5 and TRBJ2-6; the match to TRBD2 covers 9 bases. CDR1 is SGHKS and CDR2 is YYEKEE in the germline V gene (reference sequence). Trimming cost V 1 base and J 2 bases; bases outside gene matches: 7. This CDR3 is 18 amino acids long. CDR3 amino acids: CASSLIAGGPTGANVLTF. In DNA, the CDR3 is TGTGCCAGCAGCTTGATTGCGGGAGGGCCTACTGGGGCCAACGTCCTGACTTTC.

CDR3 protein: CASSRTSINTGELFF. The CDR3 nucleotides are TGTGCCAGCAGCAGGACTAGCATAAACACCGGGGAGCTGTTTTTT. J is TRBJ2-2 and V is TRBV7-8; 8 bases align to TRBD2. The trim removed 5 bases at V and 2 bases at J, leaving 4 bases unmatched. Germline V lookup: CDR1 SGHVS, CDR2 FQNEAQ. The CDR3 extends over 15 amino acids.